Reported below is one T cell receptor (beta chain). Its recognized antigen is unknown. No clone much larger than this one lies a single base away; base qualities are absent. The entry originates in a study of blood T cell repertoires in COVID-19 (dated by TCRdb to about 2020). Notes on the research overall: The collaborator samples originated in the United States, Italy and Spain and spanned the acute and convalescent phases of COVID-19. Nearly every sample came with metadata listing a de-identified subject ID, COVID-19 status, age in years and sex. Samples were obtained from the ongoing ImmuneRACE study (first 160 participants) and from some 1,200 subjects provided by 6 global collaborators. Deeply sampled blood TCRbeta repertoires from subjects exposed to, actively infected with, or recovered from COVID-19 were included in the dataset. The material from the prospective study consisted of cDNA or gDNA derived from T cells, B-cell-depleted T cells, or PBMCs. The repertoires were released in a freely available public database intended as a resource for research on the immune response to SARS-CoV-2. Where available, HLA class I and class II types were obtained from metadata supplied by the sample provider rather than from assay-based typing. The research as a whole found: Clinical and demographic metadata were provided uncurated, with the amount varying by source and participant.

Participants in the prospective study were enrolled through a virtual design, were aged roughly 18 to 100 years, and lived in some 24 United States geographic areas. In the prospective study, participants were assigned to cohorts based on the clinical history participants reported in a screening survey and a study questionnaire. Recovered participants in ImmuneRACE Cohort 3 were defined as having two consecutive negative NP/OP PCR tests, clearance from a healthcare professional, or resolution of symptoms. In the prospective study, mobile phlebotomists collected whole blood, serum and a nasopharyngeal or oropharyngeal swab from each participant. Over a roughly 2-month period, participants in the prospective study had the option of providing additional blood draws and questionnaires. Before DNA extraction, prospective study blood samples were shipped either frozen or at room temperature. For CDR1 and CDR2, the germline V gene lists LGHNA and YSLEER. The germline V and J ends show losses of 1 base and 1 base respectively, and no gene match explains 6 bases of the junction. The CDR3 runs 16 residues from the cysteine to the phenylalanine. CDR3 DNA is the only sequence kept; it has 48 bases, read in frame from the first base.

TCRbeta CDR3 regions were amplified from genomic DNA using the immunoSEQ Assay, a bias-controlled multiplex PCR. The authors' pipeline ran thus. Within the assay, amplification of reference gene primers was used to estimate how many nucleated cells each sample contained. Sequence reads were collapsed and filtered to measure the absolute abundance of every unique TCRbeta CDR3 rearrangement. For each sample, productive Simpson clonality was calculated as the square root of Simpson's diversity index over productive rearrangements. TCRdb re-hosts the immuneACCESS table, in-frame sequences only. Its copies lack some clones; in the studies checked, an unresolved V gene accounts for under half of them, and the cause for the rest is not known. That table furnishes V, J and clone size, whereas the DNA furnished D and trimming. Within this sample are around 330,000 clones, with approximately 90% of them counted one time only. The ten most abundant clones make up more than 8.5% of the sample.

Here the chain combines TRBV4-3 and TRBJ1-2, with 7 bases in between that match TRBD1. Specimen: PBMCs or T cells enriched from blood (not recorded which). The sequence was collected from a woman aged 18-29 years who had recovered from COVID-19. The nucleotide sequence is given as TGCGCCAGCAGCCAAGCGGGACAGAAGTTTAACTATGGCTACACCTTC. It specifies CASSQAGQKFNYGYTF.